The clone carrying this T cell receptor (beta chain) came up a few times. Antigen: not known. This sample was included in a study of T cell repertoires in cytomegalovirus infection. Across the study: HLA-C-restricted CMV epitopes, recently identified, and well-studied HLA-B-restricted ones were used by the study. It was the public TCR beta signatures that indicated both CMV infection and matching HLA type.

Findings of the study overall: HLA-C-restricted CMV clonotypes gave the most frequent clonotype in two of eight donors.

V lost 5 bases to trimming and J lost 0 bases; unmatched junction nucleotides: 5. CDR3 length: 15 residues. Germline CDR1 and CDR2: MNHEY and SVGEGT. TCRdb re-analysed the reads in MiXCR, keeping a single row per CDR3 protein. The sample holds some 900,000 distinct CDR3 sequences, 32% seen once. This specimen was cultured CD8+ T cells from PBMCs, taken from culture after CMV antigen stimulation. The chain has TRBV6-2 or TRBV6-3 and TRBJ1-1; 8 bases line up with TRBD1. This sequence was found in a human donor in good health (CMV status not recorded). Some clones in this sample may be carry-over from other donors' samples. The DNA for the CDR3 is TGTGCCAGCAGTGACAGGGGATGGGTGAACACTGAAGCTTTCTTT. Amino acids: CASSDRGWVNTEAFF.